The rows below give T cell receptor beta chains drawn from one sample of a study of blood T cell repertoires in COVID-19. Measured with immunoSEQ multiplex PCR; TCRdb has only the in-frame clones, and not every one. Among around 150,000 clones listed, around 93% were seen once. The sequenced material came from peripheral blood. Receptors originate from a man aged 25 to 40 with COVID-19, enrolled during active disease. Both conserved end residues are part of each CDR3. The order of the fields is D gene, clone size, V gene, CDR3 length, J gene, CDR3 protein, CDR3 DNA. A D gene is named only where the DNA matches it firmly. Clone size is shown for a subset of rows, as once, few, many or a class of expanded clone.

d_gene: TRBD2
abundance: NA
v_gene: TRBV2
len: 15
j_gene: TRBJ2-2
CDR3aa: CASSGASGRSGELFF
CDR3nt: TGTGCCAGCAGTGGGGCTAGCGGGAGATCCGGGGAGCTGTTTTTT

d_gene: NA
abundance: NA
v_gene: TRBV12-3/TRBV12-4
len: 13
j_gene: TRBJ2-3
CDR3aa: CASTKLRTDTQYF
CDR3nt: TGTGCCAGCACCAAACTACGCACAGATACGCAGTATTTT

d_gene: NA
abundance: NA
v_gene: TRBV2
len: 12
j_gene: TRBJ2-7
CDR3aa: CASRGGDYEQYF
CDR3nt: TGTGCCAGCAGAGGGGGGGATTACGAGCAGTACTTC

d_gene: NA
abundance: once
v_gene: TRBV6-2/TRBV6-3
len: 13
j_gene: TRBJ2-5
CDR3aa: CASSYGQRETQYF
CDR3nt: TGTGCCAGCAGTTATGGACAGAGGGAGACCCAGTACTTC

d_gene: NA
abundance: NA
v_gene: TRBV7-2
len: 15
j_gene: TRBJ2-5
CDR3aa: CASSLSTSFQETQYF
CDR3nt: TGTGCCAGCAGCTTGTCGACTAGTTTCCAAGAGACCCAGTACTTC

d_gene: TRBD2
abundance: NA
v_gene: TRBV5-1
len: 15
j_gene: TRBJ2-7
CDR3aa: CASSPLAGGQYEQYF
CDR3nt: TGCGCCAGCAGCCCCCTAGCGGGAGGGCAATACGAGCAGTACTTC

d_gene: NA
abundance: NA
v_gene: TRBV19
len: 18
j_gene: TRBJ2-1
CDR3aa: CASSIEALAASSYNEQFF
CDR3nt: TGTGCCAGTAGTATTGAGGCATTAGCGGCGAGTTCCTACAATGAGCAGTTCTTC

d_gene: NA
abundance: NA
v_gene: TRBV7-2
len: 14
j_gene: TRBJ1-5
CDR3aa: CASSPKSGGAPQHF
CDR3nt: TGTGCCAGCAGCCCCAAATCCGGGGGTGCGCCCCAGCATTTT

d_gene: TRBD1
abundance: NA
v_gene: TRBV7-3
len: 15
j_gene: TRBJ2-5
CDR3aa: CASSGITGGSETQYF
CDR3nt: TGTGCCAGCAGCGGAATCACAGGGGGTTCGGAGACCCAGTACTTC

d_gene: NA
abundance: NA
v_gene: TRBV10-2
len: 12
j_gene: TRBJ1-2
CDR3aa: CASSGSNYGYTF
CDR3nt: TGCGCCAGCAGTGGTAGCAACTATGGCTACACCTTC

d_gene: TRBD2
abundance: NA
v_gene: TRBV19
len: 14
j_gene: TRBJ2-7
CDR3aa: CASSIGTSGYEQYF
CDR3nt: TGTGCCAGTAGTATCGGGACTAGCGGGTACGAGCAGTACTTC

d_gene: NA
abundance: NA
v_gene: TRBV21-1
len: 15
j_gene: TRBJ1-1
CDR3aa: CASSTDQGARTEAFF
CDR3nt: TGTGCCAGCAGCACCGATCAGGGGGCGCGTACTGAAGCTTTCTTT

d_gene: TRBD1
abundance: NA
v_gene: TRBV19
len: 15
j_gene: TRBJ1-5
CDR3aa: CASSITGGGNQPQHF
CDR3nt: TGTGCCAGTAGTATAACAGGGGGCGGCAATCAGCCCCAGCATTTT

d_gene: NA
abundance: NA
v_gene: TRBV2
len: 14
j_gene: TRBJ2-4
CDR3aa: CASSEGGGKNIQYF
CDR3nt: TGTGCCAGCAGTGAAGGTGGGGGGAAAAACATTCAGTACTTC

d_gene: NA
abundance: NA
v_gene: TRBV27
len: 15
j_gene: TRBJ2-7
CDR3aa: CASSLSIEAGYEQYF
CDR3nt: TGTGCCAGCAGTTTATCGATTGAGGCCGGCTACGAGCAGTACTTC

d_gene: NA
abundance: NA
v_gene: TRBV4-2
len: 14
j_gene: TRBJ1-2
CDR3aa: CASSQDLQVYGYTF
CDR3nt: TGTGCCAGCAGCCAAGATCTACAGGTCTATGGCTACACCTTC

d_gene: TRBD2
abundance: NA
v_gene: TRBV7-3
len: 15
j_gene: TRBJ2-2
CDR3aa: CASSLLAGGIRELFF
CDR3nt: TGTGCCAGCAGCTTATTAGCGGGAGGGATCAGGGAGCTGTTTTTT

d_gene: NA
abundance: NA
v_gene: TRBV27
len: 15
j_gene: TRBJ2-5
CDR3aa: CASSPGAGIEETQYF
CDR3nt: TGTGCCAGCAGTCCCGGAGCAGGGATAGAAGAGACCCAGTACTTC

d_gene: NA
abundance: NA
v_gene: TRBV19
len: 19
j_gene: TRBJ2-1
CDR3aa: CASSSQRTMMGSSYNEQFF
CDR3nt: TGTGCCAGTAGTTCACAGAGGACGATGATGGGGAGCTCCTACAATGAGCAGTTCTTC

d_gene: TRBD1
abundance: NA
v_gene: TRBV5-4
len: 16
j_gene: TRBJ1-6
CDR3aa: CASSALTGNGNSPLHF
CDR3nt: TGTGCCAGCAGCGCATTGACAGGGAATGGTAATTCACCCCTCCACTTT

d_gene: TRBD2
abundance: NA
v_gene: TRBV5-6
len: 17
j_gene: TRBJ2-1
CDR3aa: CASSFFSGRDSGYEQFF
CDR3nt: TGTGCCAGCAGCTTCTTTAGCGGGAGGGATTCTGGGTATGAGCAGTTCTTC

d_gene: NA
abundance: NA
v_gene: TRBV6-5
len: 15
j_gene: TRBJ2-3
CDR3aa: CASSYSTGIPDTQYF
CDR3nt: TGTGCCAGCAGTTACTCGACCGGGATCCCCGATACGCAGTATTTT

d_gene: TRBD1
abundance: NA
v_gene: TRBV20-1
len: 11
j_gene: TRBJ1-2
CDR3aa: CSANRGYGYTF
CDR3nt: TGCAGTGCTAACAGGGGATATGGCTACACCTTC

d_gene: NA
abundance: NA
v_gene: TRBV9
len: 14
j_gene: TRBJ2-5
CDR3aa: CASSVEGVGETQYF
CDR3nt: TGTGCCAGCAGCGTAGAGGGGGTGGGCGAGACCCAGTACTTC

d_gene: NA
abundance: NA
v_gene: TRBV27
len: 15
j_gene: TRBJ2-3
CDR3aa: CATTRGGSGTDTQYF
CDR3nt: TGTGCCACCACCCGCGGCGGGTCCGGCACAGATACGCAGTATTTT

d_gene: TRBD1
abundance: NA
v_gene: TRBV30
len: 13
j_gene: TRBJ1-5
CDR3aa: CAWSRQGPQPQHF
CDR3nt: TGTGCCTGGAGCCGACAGGGACCACAGCCCCAGCATTTT

d_gene: NA
abundance: NA
v_gene: TRBV7-9
len: 14
j_gene: TRBJ1-2
CDR3aa: CASSSPLSFYGYTF
CDR3nt: TGTGCCAGCAGCTCCCCTCTAAGCTTCTATGGCTACACCTTC

d_gene: NA
abundance: NA
v_gene: TRBV18
len: 15
j_gene: TRBJ1-3
CDR3aa: CASSPVETGGNTIYF
CDR3nt: TGTGCCAGCTCACCCGTCGAAACAGGGGGAAACACCATATATTTT

d_gene: TRBD1
abundance: NA
v_gene: TRBV7-2
len: 15
j_gene: TRBJ2-7
CDR3aa: CASSPTGQGVGEQYF
CDR3nt: TGTGCCAGCAGCCCTACTGGCCAGGGGGTTGGGGAGCAGTACTTC

d_gene: NA
abundance: NA
v_gene: TRBV18
len: 14
j_gene: TRBJ1-1
CDR3aa: CASSPRQMNTEAFF
CDR3nt: TGTGCCAGCTCACCTAGACAGATGAACACTGAAGCTTTCTTT

d_gene: TRBD1
abundance: NA
v_gene: TRBV18
len: 14
j_gene: TRBJ1-4
CDR3aa: CASSPGTGNEKLFF
CDR3nt: TGTGCCAGCTCACCAGGGACAGGGAATGAAAAACTGTTTTTT

d_gene: NA
abundance: NA
v_gene: TRBV7-9
len: 15
j_gene: TRBJ2-5
CDR3aa: CASSPGDSPPETQYF
CDR3nt: TGTGCCAGCAGCCCGGGGGATAGCCCCCCAGAGACCCAGTACTTC

d_gene: NA
abundance: NA
v_gene: TRBV28
len: 15
j_gene: TRBJ1-5
CDR3aa: CASSSPVGYNQPQHF
CDR3nt: TGTGCCAGCAGTTCTCCGGTCGGGTACAATCAGCCCCAGCATTTT

d_gene: TRBD1
abundance: NA
v_gene: TRBV19
len: 13
j_gene: TRBJ1-2
CDR3aa: CASSISGGRGYTF
CDR3nt: TGTGCCAGTAGTATTTCAGGGGGCCGTGGCTACACCTTC

d_gene: NA
abundance: NA
v_gene: TRBV7-2
len: 14
j_gene: TRBJ1-2
CDR3aa: CASSLGVQGSGYTF
CDR3nt: TGTGCCAGCAGCTTAGGTGTCCAGGGCAGCGGCTACACCTTC

d_gene: TRBD1
abundance: NA
v_gene: TRBV7-9
len: 14
j_gene: TRBJ1-2
CDR3aa: CASSWTGERDGYTF
CDR3nt: TGTGCCAGCAGCTGGACAGGGGAAAGGGATGGCTACACCTTC

d_gene: NA
abundance: once
v_gene: TRBV6-4
len: 13
j_gene: TRBJ2-7
CDR3aa: CASSEEGSYEQYF
CDR3nt: TGTGCCAGCAGTGAGGAGGGATCCTACGAGCAGTACTTC

d_gene: NA
abundance: NA
v_gene: TRBV7-9
len: 13
j_gene: TRBJ1-2
CDR3aa: CASSLNGGGGYTF
CDR3nt: TGTGCCAGCAGCTTAAACGGTGGCGGAGGCTACACCTTC

d_gene: NA
abundance: NA
v_gene: TRBV30
len: 15
j_gene: TRBJ1-1
CDR3aa: CAWKNMGGVNTEAFF
CDR3nt: TGTGCCTGGAAAAATATGGGGGGAGTGAACACTGAAGCTTTCTTT

d_gene: NA
abundance: once
v_gene: TRBV19
len: 14
j_gene: TRBJ1-6
CDR3aa: CASSLEQLNSPLHF
CDR3nt: TGTGCCAGTAGTCTCGAACAGCTTAATTCACCCCTCCACTTT

d_gene: TRBD2
abundance: NA
v_gene: TRBV4-3
len: 18
j_gene: TRBJ2-5
CDR3aa: CASSQEKGTSGYQETQYF
CDR3nt: TGCGCCAGCAGCCAAGAAAAGGGGACTAGCGGGTACCAAGAGACCCAGTACTTC

d_gene: NA
abundance: NA
v_gene: TRBV9
len: 16
j_gene: TRBJ1-3
CDR3aa: CASSVEIALSGNTIYF
CDR3nt: TGTGCCAGCAGCGTAGAAATAGCCCTCTCTGGAAACACCATATATTTT

d_gene: NA
abundance: NA
v_gene: TRBV4-2
len: 15
j_gene: TRBJ2-2
CDR3aa: CASSQERRGTGELFF
CDR3nt: TGTGCCAGCAGCCAAGAACGGCGGGGCACCGGGGAGCTGTTTTTT

d_gene: TRBD2
abundance: NA
v_gene: TRBV6-5
len: 14
j_gene: TRBJ2-7
CDR3aa: CASGGGQFSYEQYF
CDR3nt: TGTGCCAGCGGCGGGGGGCAGTTCTCCTACGAGCAGTACTTC

d_gene: NA
abundance: NA
v_gene: TRBV2
len: 13
j_gene: TRBJ1-3
CDR3aa: CASIYYSGNTIYF
CDR3nt: TGTGCCAGCATCTACTACTCTGGAAACACCATATATTTT

d_gene: NA
abundance: NA
v_gene: TRBV19
len: 16
j_gene: TRBJ2-7
CDR3aa: CASSRSLGTNPYEQYF
CDR3nt: TGTGCCAGTAGTAGGTCCCTTGGGACAAACCCCTACGAGCAGTACTTC

d_gene: NA
abundance: NA
v_gene: TRBV5-4
len: 15
j_gene: TRBJ1-2
CDR3aa: CASSLSGGLTVGYTF
CDR3nt: TGTGCCAGCAGCTTATCGGGGGGGTTAACGGTAGGCTACACCTTC

d_gene: NA
abundance: NA
v_gene: TRBV12-3/TRBV12-4
len: 12
j_gene: TRBJ1-2
CDR3aa: CASSPQGYGYTF
CDR3nt: TGTGCCAGCAGCCCACAGGGTTATGGCTACACCTTC